This T cell receptor (beta chain) came from a study of cytomegalovirus exposure and HLA in healthy donors. Findings of the study overall: Listed as cytomegalovirus-associated were 164 TCR beta chains. Subsequent analysis found a tendency for first-cohort TCR clusters to co-occur within the 90 to 150 validation repertoires.

A note on this clone: Its antigen is currently unknown.

Profiling relied on immunoSEQ multiplex PCR, and the TCRdb table lists in-frame clones only, not all of them. The sample consists of some 330,000 clones, 80% to 90% of them appearing once. Looked up from germline, CDR1 is LNHDA and CDR2 is SQIVND (reference sequence). The CDR3 covers 16 residues. V gave up 3 bases and J gave up 1 base, with 13 bases separating them. What was sequenced was PBMCs. This receptor was obtained from a woman aged 18-35 years in good health and CMV-seronegative. The rearrangement links TRBV19 to TRBJ1-3; D is perhaps TRBD1 (5 bases). The CDR3: CASSMIQGGSGNTIYF. CDR3 in DNA: TGTGCCAGTAGTATGATCCAGGGTGGATCTGGAAACACCATATATTTT.